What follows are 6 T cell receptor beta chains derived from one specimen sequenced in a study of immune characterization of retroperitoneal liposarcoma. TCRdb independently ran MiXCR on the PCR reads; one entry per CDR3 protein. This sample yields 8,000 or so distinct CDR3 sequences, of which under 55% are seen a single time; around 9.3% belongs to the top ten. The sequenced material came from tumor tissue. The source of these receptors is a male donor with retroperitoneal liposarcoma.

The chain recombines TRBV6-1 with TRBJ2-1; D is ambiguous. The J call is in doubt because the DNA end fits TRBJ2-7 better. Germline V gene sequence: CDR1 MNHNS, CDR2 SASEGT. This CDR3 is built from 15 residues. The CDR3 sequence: CASSPDGLRSYEQYF. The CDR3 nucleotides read TGTGCCAGCAGCCCGGACGGGCTTCGGTCCTACGAGCAGTACTTC.

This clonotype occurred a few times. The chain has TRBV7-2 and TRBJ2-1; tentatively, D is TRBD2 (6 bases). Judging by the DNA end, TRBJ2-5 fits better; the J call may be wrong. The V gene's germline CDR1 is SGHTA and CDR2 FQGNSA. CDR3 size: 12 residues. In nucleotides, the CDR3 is TGTGCCAGCAGCTTTCATAGGGAGGCCCAGTACTTC. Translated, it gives CASSFHREAQYF.

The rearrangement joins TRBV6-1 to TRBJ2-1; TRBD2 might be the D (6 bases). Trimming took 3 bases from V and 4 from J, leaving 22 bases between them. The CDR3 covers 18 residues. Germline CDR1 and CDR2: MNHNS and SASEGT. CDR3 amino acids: CASSDPVIRTTDYNEQFF. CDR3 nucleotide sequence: TGTGCCAGCAGTGACCCAGTTATCCGGACTACTGATTACAATGAGCAGTTCTTC.

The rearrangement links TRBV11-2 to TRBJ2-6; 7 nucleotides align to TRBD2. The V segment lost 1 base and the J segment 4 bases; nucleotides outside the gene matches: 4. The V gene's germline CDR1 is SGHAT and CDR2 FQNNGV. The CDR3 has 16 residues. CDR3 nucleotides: TGTGCCAGCAGCTTAGCGGGGGGTTTAGGGGCCAACGTCCTGACTTTC. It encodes CASSLAGGLGANVLTF.

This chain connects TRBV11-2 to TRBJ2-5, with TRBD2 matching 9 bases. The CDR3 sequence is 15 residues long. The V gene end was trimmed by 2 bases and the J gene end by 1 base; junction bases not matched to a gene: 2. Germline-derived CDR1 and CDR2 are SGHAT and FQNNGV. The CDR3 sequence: CASSLLAGPQETQYF. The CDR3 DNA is TGTGCCAGCAGCTTACTAGCGGGGCCCCAAGAGACCCAGTACTTC.

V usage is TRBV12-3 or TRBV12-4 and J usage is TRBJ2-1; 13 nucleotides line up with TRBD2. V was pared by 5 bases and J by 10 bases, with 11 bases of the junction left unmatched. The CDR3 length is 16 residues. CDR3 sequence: CASSPLLAGGAYEQFF. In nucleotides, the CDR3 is TGTGCCAGCAGTCCGCTACTAGCGGGAGGGGCCTACGAGCAGTTCTTC.